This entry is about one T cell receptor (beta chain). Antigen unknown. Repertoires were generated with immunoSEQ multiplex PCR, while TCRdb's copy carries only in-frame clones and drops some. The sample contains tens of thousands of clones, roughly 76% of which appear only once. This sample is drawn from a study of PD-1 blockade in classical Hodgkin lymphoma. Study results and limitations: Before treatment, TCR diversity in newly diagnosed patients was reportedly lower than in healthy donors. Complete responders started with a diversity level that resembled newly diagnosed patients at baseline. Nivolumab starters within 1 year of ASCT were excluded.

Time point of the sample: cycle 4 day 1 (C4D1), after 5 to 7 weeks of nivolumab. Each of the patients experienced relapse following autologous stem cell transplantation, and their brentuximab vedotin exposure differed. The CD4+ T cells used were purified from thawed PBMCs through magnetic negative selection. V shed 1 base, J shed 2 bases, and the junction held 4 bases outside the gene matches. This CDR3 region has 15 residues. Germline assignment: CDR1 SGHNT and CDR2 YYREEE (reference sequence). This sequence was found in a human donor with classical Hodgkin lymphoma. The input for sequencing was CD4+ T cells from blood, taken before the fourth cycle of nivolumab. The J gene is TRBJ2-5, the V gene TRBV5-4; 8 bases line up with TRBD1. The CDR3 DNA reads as TGTGCCAGCAGCTTGAAGACAGGGGTTCAAGAGACCCAGTACTTC. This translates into CASSLKTGVQETQYF.